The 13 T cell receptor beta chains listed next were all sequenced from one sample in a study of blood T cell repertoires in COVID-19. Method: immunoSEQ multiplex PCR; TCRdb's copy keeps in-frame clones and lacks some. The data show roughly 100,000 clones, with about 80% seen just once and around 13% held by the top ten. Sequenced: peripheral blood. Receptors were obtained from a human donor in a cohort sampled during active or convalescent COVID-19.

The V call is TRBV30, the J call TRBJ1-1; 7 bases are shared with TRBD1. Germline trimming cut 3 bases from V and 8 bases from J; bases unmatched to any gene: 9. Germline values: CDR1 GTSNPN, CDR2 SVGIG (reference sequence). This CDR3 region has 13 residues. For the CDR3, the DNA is TGTGCCTGGAGCAGATACAGGGGCGGGGAAGCTTTCTTT. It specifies CAWSRYRGGEAFF.

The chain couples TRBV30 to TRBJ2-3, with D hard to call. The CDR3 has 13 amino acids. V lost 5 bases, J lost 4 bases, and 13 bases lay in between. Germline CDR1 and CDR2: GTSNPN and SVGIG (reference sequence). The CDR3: CAWDPAGADTQYF. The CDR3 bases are TGTGCCTGGGATCCGGCCGGAGCAGATACGCAGTATTTT.

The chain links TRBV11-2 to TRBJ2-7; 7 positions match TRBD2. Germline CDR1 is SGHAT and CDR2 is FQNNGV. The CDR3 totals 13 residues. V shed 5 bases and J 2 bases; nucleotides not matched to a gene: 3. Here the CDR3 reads CASSRLATYEQYF. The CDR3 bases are TGTGCCAGCAGCCGACTAGCAACCTACGAGCAGTACTTC. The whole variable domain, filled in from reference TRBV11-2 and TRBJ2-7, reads EAGVAQSPRYKIIEKRQSVAFWCNPISGHATLYWYQQILGQGPKLLIQFQNNGVVDDSQLPKDRFSAERLKGVDSTLKIQPAKLEDSAVYLCASSRLATYEQYFGPGTRLTVT.

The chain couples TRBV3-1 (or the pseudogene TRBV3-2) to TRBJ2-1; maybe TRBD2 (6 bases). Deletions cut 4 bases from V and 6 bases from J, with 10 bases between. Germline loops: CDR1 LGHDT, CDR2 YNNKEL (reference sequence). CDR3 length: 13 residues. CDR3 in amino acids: CASSRDFSNEQFF. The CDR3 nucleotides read TGTGCCAGCAGCCGGGACTTTTCCAATGAGCAGTTCTTC.

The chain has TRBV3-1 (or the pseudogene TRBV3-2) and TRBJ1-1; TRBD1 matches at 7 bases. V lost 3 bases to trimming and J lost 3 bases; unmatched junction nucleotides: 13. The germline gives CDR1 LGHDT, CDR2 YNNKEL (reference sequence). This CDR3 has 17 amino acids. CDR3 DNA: TGTGCCAGCAGCCACTCAAGGGTCAGGGGGTTGGACACTGAAGCTTTCTTT. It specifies CASSHSRVRGLDTEAFF.

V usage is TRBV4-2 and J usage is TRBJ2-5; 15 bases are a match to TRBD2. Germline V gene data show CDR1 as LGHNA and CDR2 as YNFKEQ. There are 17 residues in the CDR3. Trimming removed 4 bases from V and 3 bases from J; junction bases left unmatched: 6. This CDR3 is CASSPGTSGGREETQYF. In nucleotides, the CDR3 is TGTGCCAGCAGCCCCGGGACTAGCGGGGGGCGTGAAGAGACCCAGTACTTC.

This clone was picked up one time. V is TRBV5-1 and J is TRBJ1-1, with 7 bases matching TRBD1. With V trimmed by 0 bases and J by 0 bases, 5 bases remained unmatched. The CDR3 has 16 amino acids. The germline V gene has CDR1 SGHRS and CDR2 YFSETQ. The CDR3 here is CASSLGRGLMNTEAFF. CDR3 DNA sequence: TGCGCCAGCAGCTTGGGAAGGGGGCTAATGAACACTGAAGCTTTCTTT. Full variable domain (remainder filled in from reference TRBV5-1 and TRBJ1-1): KAGVTQTPRYLIKTRGQQVTLSCSPISGHRSVSWYQQTPGQGLQFLFEYFSETQRNKGNFPGRFSGRQFSNSRSEMNVSTLELGDSALYLCASSLGRGLMNTEAFFGQGTRLTVV.

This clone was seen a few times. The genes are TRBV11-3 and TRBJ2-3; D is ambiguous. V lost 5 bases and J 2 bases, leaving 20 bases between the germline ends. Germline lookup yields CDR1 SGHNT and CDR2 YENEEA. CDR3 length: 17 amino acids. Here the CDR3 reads CASSPPSTVRFTDTQYF. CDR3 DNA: TGTGCCAGCAGCCCTCCCTCAACTGTGCGTTTCACAGATACGCAGTATTTT.

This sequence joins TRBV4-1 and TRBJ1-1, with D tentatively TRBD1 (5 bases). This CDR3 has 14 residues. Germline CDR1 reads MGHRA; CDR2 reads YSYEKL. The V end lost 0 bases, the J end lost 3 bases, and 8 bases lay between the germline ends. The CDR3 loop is CASSQEGGYTEAFF. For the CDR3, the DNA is TGCGCCAGCAGCCAAGAGGGGGGATACACTGAAGCTTTCTTT.

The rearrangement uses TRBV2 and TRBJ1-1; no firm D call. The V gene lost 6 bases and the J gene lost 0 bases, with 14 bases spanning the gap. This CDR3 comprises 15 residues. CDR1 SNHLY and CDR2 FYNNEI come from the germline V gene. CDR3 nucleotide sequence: TGTGCCAGCAGCCTACACCAGCAGGTGAACACTGAAGCTTTCTTT. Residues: CASSLHQQVNTEAFF.

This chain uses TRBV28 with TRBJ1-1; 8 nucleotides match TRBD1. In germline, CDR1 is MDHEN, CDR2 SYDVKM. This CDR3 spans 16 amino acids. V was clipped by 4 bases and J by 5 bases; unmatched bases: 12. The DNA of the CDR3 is TGTGCCAGCAGTTCACCCCCTGGGACAGGTCGGACTGAAGCTTTCTTT. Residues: CASSSPPGTGRTEAFF. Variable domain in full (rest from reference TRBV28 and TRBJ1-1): DVKVTQSSRYLVKRTGEKVFLECVQDMDHENMFWYRQDPGLGLRLIYFSYDVKMKEKGDIPEGYSVSREKKERFSLILESASTNQTSMYLCASSSPPGTGRTEAFFGQGTRLTVV.

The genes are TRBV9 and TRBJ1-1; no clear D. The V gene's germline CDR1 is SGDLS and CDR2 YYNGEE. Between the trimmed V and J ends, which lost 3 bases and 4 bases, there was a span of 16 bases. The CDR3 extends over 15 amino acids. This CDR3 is CASSATHIPSTEAFF. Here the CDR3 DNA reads TGTGCCAGCAGCGCGACACACATACCAAGCACTGAAGCTTTCTTT.

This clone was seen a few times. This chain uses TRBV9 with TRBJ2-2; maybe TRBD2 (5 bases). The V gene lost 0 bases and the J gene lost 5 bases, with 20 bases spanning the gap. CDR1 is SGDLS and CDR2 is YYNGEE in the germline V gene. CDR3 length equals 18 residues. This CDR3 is CASSVAGGGPIVTGELFF. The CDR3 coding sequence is TGTGCCAGCAGCGTAGCTGGTGGCGGGCCCATCGTTACCGGGGAGCTGTTTTTT.